Shown below are 8 T cell receptor beta chains from a single sample sequenced in a study of follicular helper T cells after annual influenza vaccination. Time point meaning: 2014-2015 season, pre-vaccination. Generated by immunoSEQ multiplex PCR, the TCRdb table keeps only in-frame clones and is missing some. The sample records around 10,000 clones, roughly 77% being singletons. The material sequenced was CXCR5- memory CD4+ T cells sorted from blood, taken on the day of influenza vaccination. Receptors originate from an adult who received the influenza vaccine.

The genes are TRBV10-3 and TRBJ1-4; 7 positions agree with TRBD1. Germline CDR1 and CDR2: ENHRY and SYGVKD. Germline trimming cut 10 bases from V and 8 bases from J; bases unmatched to any gene: 13. The CDR3 totals 14 residues. In nucleotides, the CDR3 is TGTGCCACTGCTGACAGGGAGGGATCGGAAAAACTGTTTTTT. It codes for CATADREGSEKLFF.

The chain couples TRBV6-1 to TRBJ2-1, with no clear D. Germline-derived CDR1 and CDR2 are MNHNS and SASEGT. V gave up 4 bases and J gave up 0 bases, with 7 bases separating them. CDR3 size: 14 residues. CDR3 in DNA: TGTGCCAGCAGTGCCCCGGACTCCTACAATGAGCAGTTCTTC. Encoded protein: CASSAPDSYNEQFF.

This clone was observed a handful of times. The CDR3: CASSGRQPPYEQYF. The CDR3 DNA is TGCGCCAGCAGCGGAAGACAGCCACCCTACGAGCAGTACTTC. The genes are TRBV5-1 and TRBJ2-7, with a possible D match to TRBD1 (5 bases). The CDR3 covers 14 residues. Trimming left V 4 bases short and J 2 bases short, with 13 bases between. The germline V gene encodes CDR1 SGHRS and CDR2 YFSETQ.

This sequence joins TRBV6-5 and TRBJ1-2, with D possibly being TRBD1 (5 bases). The germline V gene has CDR1 MNHEY and CDR2 SVGAGI. The CDR3 has 13 residues. V shed 0 bases and J shed 7 bases, with 9 bases lying between them. The CDR3 loop reads CASSYSGRGGYTF. The CDR3 nucleotides are TGTGCCAGCAGTTACTCGGGGAGGGGTGGCTACACCTTC.

This chain links TRBV4-2 with TRBJ2-1; no reliable D call. Germline V gene sequence: CDR1 LGHNA, CDR2 YNFKEQ. This CDR3 region has 15 residues. V shed 0 bases and J shed 6 bases, with 12 bases lying between them. In DNA, the CDR3 is TGTGCCAGCAGCCAAGAGTTAATACGTGGCAATGAGCAGTTCTTC. The encoded protein is CASSQELIRGNEQFF.

The chain combines TRBV19 with TRBJ2-1; 10 bases align to TRBD2. Germline CDR1 reads LNHDA; CDR2 reads SQIVND (reference sequence). The CDR3 is 14 amino acids. V shed 8 bases and J 3 bases; nucleotides not matched to a gene: 4. The CDR3 here is CASRGLAIYNEQFF. In DNA, the CDR3 is TGTGCCAGTCGGGGACTAGCGATCTACAATGAGCAGTTCTTC.

The chain links TRBV21-1 to TRBJ1-3; the table's D call TRBD1 went unverified against the DNA. TRBV21-1 is recorded as a pseudogene. CDR3 size: 14 residues. The CDR3 DNA reads as TGTGCCAGCAAAATGCCCCCCAGGGAAAACACCATATATTTT. Its translation: CASKMPPRENTIYF.

The chain carries TRBV6-6 and TRBJ1-1; D possibly corresponds to TRBD1 (6 bases). CDR1 is MNHNY and CDR2 is SVGAGI in the germline V gene (reference sequence). V lost 7 bases and J 5 bases, leaving 23 bases between the germline ends. CDR3 size: 16 residues. The CDR3 coding sequence is TGTGCCAGCACCACTGGATGGGGGGCGACTCGAACTGAAGCTTTCTTT. Its translation: CASTTGWGATRTEAFF.